These T cell receptor beta chains were read from a single sample in a study of cytomegalovirus exposure and HLA in healthy donors. The assay was immunoSEQ multiplex PCR, and TCRdb's table has in-frame clones only and misses some. Among about 250,000 clones listed, over 75% were seen once. The sequenced sample consisted of PBMCs. These receptors came from a man younger than 35 in good health and CMV-seropositive. Both conserved end residues are part of each CDR3. The order of the fields is D gene, clone size, V gene, J gene, CDR3 protein, CDR3 DNA. A D gene is named only where the DNA matches it firmly. Some rows have no size entry. The others give once, few or many, or a class for an expanded clone.

NA	few	TRBV30	TRBJ1-2	CAWVGNPGYGYTF	TGTGCCTGGGTTGGGAACCCTGGATATGGCTACACCTTC
NA	NA	TRBV18	TRBJ2-2	CASSPDNAGELFF	TGTGCCAGCTCACCCGACAATGCCGGGGAGCTGTTTTTT
NA	NA	TRBV27	TRBJ2-6	CASSEYRSGANVLTF	TGTGCCAGCAGTGAATATAGATCTGGGGCCAACGTCCTGACTTTC
TRBD1	NA	TRBV5-4	TRBJ1-2	CASSLRGQGYGYTF	TGTGCCAGCAGCTTGAGGGGACAGGGCTATGGCTACACCTTC
NA	NA	TRBV5-6	TRBJ2-2	CASSFAAAGELFF	TGTGCCAGCAGCTTTGCGGCGGCCGGGGAGCTGTTTTTT
NA	NA	TRBV29-1	TRBJ2-2	CSVERGTGELFF	TGCAGCGTTGAACGGGGAACCGGGGAGCTGTTTTTT
NA	NA	TRBV28	TRBJ1-1	CASSVGQGIAFF	TGTGCCAGCAGTGTTGGGCAGGGTATAGCTTTCTTT
NA	once	TRBV5-1	TRBJ1-1	CASSLGSMEYTEAFF	TGCGCCAGCAGCTTGGGAAGTATGGAGTATACTGAAGCTTTCTTT
NA	few	TRBV30	TRBJ2-7	CAWSPESSYEQYF	TGTGCCTGGTCACCGGAAAGCTCCTACGAGCAGTACTTC
TRBD1	NA	TRBV5-4	TRBJ2-3	CASSWGQGSTDTQYF	TGTGCCAGCAGCTGGGGACAGGGTAGCACAGATACGCAGTATTTT
TRBD1	NA	TRBV28	TRBJ1-2	CASSKTRQGSRGGYTF	TGTGCCAGCAGTAAAACCCGACAGGGGTCTAGGGGTGGCTACACCTTC
TRBD1	NA	TRBV28	TRBJ1-1	CASSTGEVFAEAFF	TGTGCCAGCAGTACAGGGGAGGTCTTTGCTGAAGCTTTCTTT
NA	NA	TRBV18	TRBJ1-4	CASSPELNEKLFF	TGTGCCAGCTCACCAGAACTTAATGAAAAACTGTTTTTT
NA	NA	TRBV7-2	TRBJ2-7	CASSFFLTPPPHSYEQYF	TGTGCCAGCAGCTTTTTCCTCACGCCTCCCCCACACTCCTACGAGCAGTACTTC